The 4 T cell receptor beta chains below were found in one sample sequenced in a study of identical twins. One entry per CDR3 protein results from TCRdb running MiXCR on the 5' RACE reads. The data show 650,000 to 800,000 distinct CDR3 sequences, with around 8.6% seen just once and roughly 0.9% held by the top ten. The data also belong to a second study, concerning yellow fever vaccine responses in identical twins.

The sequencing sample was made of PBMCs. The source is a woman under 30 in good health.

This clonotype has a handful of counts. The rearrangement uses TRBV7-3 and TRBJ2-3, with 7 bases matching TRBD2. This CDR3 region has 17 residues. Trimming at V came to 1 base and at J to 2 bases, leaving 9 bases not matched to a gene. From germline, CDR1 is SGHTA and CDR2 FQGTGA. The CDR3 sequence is CASSLSIPGLPTDTQYF. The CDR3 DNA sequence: TGTGCCAGCAGCTTAAGTATACCGGGACTACCCACAGATACGCAGTATTTT.

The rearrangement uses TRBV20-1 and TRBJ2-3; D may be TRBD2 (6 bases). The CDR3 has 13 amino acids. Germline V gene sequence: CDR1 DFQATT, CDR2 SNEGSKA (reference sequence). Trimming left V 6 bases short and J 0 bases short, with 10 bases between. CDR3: CSAEEGSTDTQYF. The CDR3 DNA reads TGCAGTGCGGAGGAGGGAAGCACAGATACGCAGTATTTT.

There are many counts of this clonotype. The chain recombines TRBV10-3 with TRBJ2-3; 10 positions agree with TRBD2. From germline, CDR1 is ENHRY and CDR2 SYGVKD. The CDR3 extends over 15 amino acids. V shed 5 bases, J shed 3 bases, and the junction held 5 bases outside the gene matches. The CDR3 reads CAISQAGGLTDTQYF. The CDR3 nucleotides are TGTGCCATCAGTCAAGCGGGAGGGCTGACAGATACGCAGTATTTT.

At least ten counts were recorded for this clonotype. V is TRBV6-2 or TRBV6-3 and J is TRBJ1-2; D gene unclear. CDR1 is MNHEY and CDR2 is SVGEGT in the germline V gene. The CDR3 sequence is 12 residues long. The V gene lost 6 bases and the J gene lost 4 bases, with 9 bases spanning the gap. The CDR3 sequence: CASRGQAYGYTF. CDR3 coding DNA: TGTGCCAGCAGAGGGCAGGCCTATGGCTACACCTTC.